The TCR beta chain under discussion was sequenced for a study of blood T cell repertoires in COVID-19. About the study: Some COVID-19 samples were acute and others convalescent; all came from the United States, Italy and Spain.

Assignments of participants to cohorts depended upon their own reported clinical history. It was within 2 weeks before study entry that exposed participants met a COVID-19 case. CDR1 is SNHLY and CDR2 is FYNNEI in the germline V gene. The CDR3 is 12 amino acids. The germline V and J ends were trimmed by 6 bases and 6 bases, with 8 bases remaining between them. Profiled with immunoSEQ multiplex PCR; TCRdb holds only in-frame clones, not every one. The sample carries fewer than 350,000 clones, roughly 90% recorded once. The genes are TRBV2 and TRBJ1-4; D gene ambiguous. This TCR was sampled from a woman aged 25 to 45 who had been exposed to COVID-19. Material for sequencing was PBMCs or T cells enriched from blood (not recorded which). In nucleotides, the CDR3 is TGTGCCAGCAGGGATCGGGATGAAAAACTGTTTTTT. This encodes CASRDRDEKLFF.